This passage covers 24 T cell receptor beta chains from one sample sequenced in a study of cytomegalovirus exposure and HLA in healthy donors. TCRdb keeps only in-frame clones here, not all; method: immunoSEQ multiplex PCR. Found here are a few hundred thousand clones, approximately 83% of them singletons; the top ten hold approximately 1%. The sequencing sample was made of PBMCs. The receptors here all came from a woman aged 18-29 years in good health and CMV-seronegative.

The V and J genes are TRBV30 and TRBJ1-5, with 8 bases identical to TRBD1. The CDR3 contains 15 residues. Unmatched junction bases numbered 14, after V lost 5 bases and J lost 8 bases. CDR1 is GTSNPN, CDR2 SVGIG, per germline (reference sequence). DNA of the CDR3: TGTGCCTGGGGGGCCGGACAGGGTGAAAGTAAGCCCCAGCATTTT. This encodes CAWGAGQGESKPQHF.

This clone was found once. V gene TRBV7-6 combines with J gene TRBJ2-1; perhaps TRBD1 as D (6 bases). Germline CDR1 and CDR2: SGHVS and FNYEAQ. The CDR3 has 15 residues. Between the trimmed V and J ends, which lost 4 bases and 9 bases, there was a span of 19 bases. For the CDR3, the DNA is TGTGCCAGCAGCTCCCTCCCGGGACAAGACGGTGAGCAGTTCTTC. This gives the protein CASSSLPGQDGEQFF.

The chain joins TRBV28 to TRBJ1-2; D possibly corresponds to TRBD1 (6 bases). Germline V gene lookup returns CDR1 MDHEN and CDR2 SYDVKM. V was pared by 6 bases and J by 7 bases, with 18 bases between. CDR3 size: 14 residues. This CDR3 is CASRHTGLPGGYTF. In DNA, the CDR3 is TGTGCCAGCAGGCACACAGGGCTCCCGGGTGGCTACACCTTC.

The chain links TRBV7-6 to TRBJ2-5; D is uncertain. Trimming took off 1 base at V and 4 bases at J, with 7 bases between the two ends. Germline V lookup: CDR1 SGHVS, CDR2 FNYEAQ. CDR3 size: 13 residues. Here the CDR3 reads CASSLGFRETQYF. In DNA, the CDR3 is TGTGCCAGCAGCTTAGGCTTTAGAGAGACCCAGTACTTC.

The chain has TRBV5-4 and TRBJ2-7; tentatively, D is TRBD2 (5 bases). Germline assignment: CDR1 SGHNT and CDR2 YYREEE (reference sequence). The CDR3 is made up of 15 amino acids. V was clipped by 4 bases and J by 2 bases, with 16 bases between them. CDR3 loop: CASSERPPFTYEQYF. The CDR3 coding sequence is TGTGCCAGCAGCGAGCGGCCCCCCTTCACCTACGAGCAGTACTTC.

The rearrangement links TRBV11-3 to TRBJ2-7, with 10 positions matching TRBD1. V dropped 5 bases and J dropped 4; count of bases not matched to a gene: 8. Germline V CDR1 and CDR2: SGHNT, YENEEA. The CDR3 loop spans 15 amino acids. CDR3 amino acids: CASSPPGQGRYEQYF. In DNA, the CDR3 is TGTGCCAGCAGCCCCCCGGGACAGGGGCGTTACGAGCAGTACTTC.

This clone was detected only a few times. This chain links TRBV27 with TRBJ1-6; no reliable D call. The ends were cut back, 2 bases at V and 6 bases at J, with 5 bases in the middle. The germline gives CDR1 MNHEY, CDR2 SMNVEV (reference sequence). There are 13 residues in the CDR3. CDR3 in DNA: TGTGCCAGCAGTTTAGTGGCTAATTCACCCCTCCACTTT. Translation: CASSLVANSPLHF.

This chain joins TRBV5-1 and TRBJ2-1; 12 bases are a match to TRBD2. Germline-derived CDR1 and CDR2 are SGHRS and YFSETQ. The V segment lost 3 bases and the J segment 7 bases; nucleotides outside the gene matches: 5. This CDR3 has 15 amino acids. The CDR3 DNA sequence: TGCGCCAGCAGCTCGACTAGCGGGAGAAGGAATGAGCAGTTCTTC. Translating it yields CASSSTSGRRNEQFF.

The chain recombines TRBV30 with TRBJ1-2; 7 bases map to TRBD1. Trimming at V came to 0 bases and at J to 7 bases, leaving 5 bases not matched to a gene. CDR1 GTSNPN and CDR2 SVGIG come from the germline V gene (reference sequence). The CDR3 has 13 amino acids. CDR3 residues: CAWSVDRVGGYTF. The CDR3 coding sequence is TGTGCCTGGAGTGTCGACAGGGTGGGTGGCTACACCTTC.

The CDR3: CASSVEGSGSSDTQYF. The DNA of the CDR3 is TGTGCCAGCAGCGTAGAGGGTAGCGGGAGTTCAGATACGCAGTATTTT. This chain links TRBV9 with TRBJ2-3, with TRBD2 identical over 9 bases. CDR1 and CDR2 from the germline V gene are SGDLS and YYNGEE. The CDR3 has 16 amino acids. V was pared by 0 bases and J by 4 bases, with 6 bases of the junction left unmatched.

The chain joins TRBV9 to TRBJ2-7; the match to TRBD1 covers 8 bases. In germline, CDR1 is SGDLS, CDR2 YYNGEE. This CDR3 contains 15 residues. The trim removed 4 bases at V and 6 bases at J, leaving 12 bases unmatched. The CDR3 region has the DNA TGTGCCAGCAGCAGCTCGGACAGGGCGGCGGTCGAGCAGTACTTC. Protein sequence: CASSSSDRAAVEQYF.

The rearrangement links TRBV10-3 to TRBJ1-1, with D possibly matching TRBD1 (6 bases). Trimming took 4 bases from V and 4 from J, leaving 10 bases between them. The CDR3 length is 13 residues. CDR1 and CDR2 (germline): ENHRY, SYGVKD. Here the CDR3 DNA reads TGTGCCATCAGTGCAGGGGAACCCACTGAAGCTTTCTTT. It codes for CAISAGEPTEAFF.

This clone turned up a few times. The rearrangement links TRBV5-4 to TRBJ2-1; perhaps TRBD2 as D (6 bases). From germline, CDR1 is SGHNT and CDR2 YYREEE (reference sequence). The CDR3 totals 16 residues. With 2 bases removed from V and 0 bases from J, the gap between germline ends came to 12 bases. The CDR3 DNA reads TGTGCCAGCAGCTTCTACCTCGGGGGCTCCTACAATGAGCAGTTCTTC. Translating gives CASSFYLGGSYNEQFF.

The rearrangement links TRBV4-3 to TRBJ2-7, with 8 bases lining up with TRBD2. V shed 1 base, J shed 3 bases, and the junction held 8 bases outside the gene matches. Germline V gene sequence: CDR1 LGHNA, CDR2 YSLEER. The CDR3 has 16 residues. This CDR3 reads CASSQVWLAGGYEQYF. The CDR3 coding sequence is TGCGCCAGCAGCCAAGTATGGCTAGCGGGTGGCTACGAGCAGTACTTC.

The chain joins TRBV1 to TRBJ2-1; no DNA check was done on the table's D call, TRBD2. TRBV1 is listed as a pseudogene. The CDR3 covers 15 residues. Here the CDR3 DNA reads TGCACCAGCAATCCAGCGGGAGCCCCCTACAATGAGCAGTTCTTC. Amino acid sequence: CTSNPAGAPYNEQFF.

The chain carries TRBV7-9 and TRBJ1-5; 8 bases fit TRBD1. The CDR3 totals 15 residues. Losses at the gene ends were 6 bases for V and 4 bases for J; bases not matched to a gene: 8. Germline values: CDR1 SEHNR, CDR2 FQNEAQ (reference sequence). The CDR3 nucleotides read TGTGCCAGCAGGCCAGTGGACAGGGAAAATCAGCCCCAGCATTTT. It yields the protein CASRPVDRENQPQHF.

This chain connects TRBV5-4 to TRBJ2-7; 8 bases fit TRBD2. J gave up 6 bases and V 4 bases, and 12 bases lay outside the gene matches. Germline V CDR1 and CDR2: SGHNT, YYREEE (reference sequence). This CDR3 is 15 amino acids long. The CDR3 DNA reads TGTGCCAGCAGCCTTGTTGGCGGGAGGCAAGGCGAGCAGTACTTC. Its protein is CASSLVGGRQGEQYF.

The gene calls are TRBV29-1 and TRBJ1-1, with D maybe TRBD1 (5 bases). The germline CDR1 and CDR2 sequences are SQVTM and ANQGSEA. Trimming left V 6 bases short and J 1 base short, with 9 bases between. The CDR3 covers 12 residues. CDR3 in amino acids: CSVPDRNTEAFF. Here the CDR3 DNA reads TGCAGCGTCCCCGACAGGAACACTGAAGCTTTCTTT.

The rearrangement links TRBV5-8 to TRBJ2-7; TRBD1 matches 9 bases. Trimming at V came to 2 bases and at J to 4 bases, leaving 1 base not matched to a gene. CDR1 SGHTS and CDR2 YDEGEE come from the germline V gene. The CDR3 consists of 13 residues. In DNA, the CDR3 is TGTGCCAGCAGCTTCGGGACAGGGTACGAGCAGTACTTC. Translation: CASSFGTGYEQYF.

This clone occurred once. The chain carries TRBV2 and TRBJ1-5, with 7 bases matching TRBD1. The CDR3 extends over 16 amino acids. Trimming cost V 5 bases and J 6 bases; bases outside gene matches: 13. Germline CDR1 SNHLY, CDR2 FYNNEI. DNA of the CDR3: TGTGCCAGCAGTATACCCGGGACAGAGGGGAGTCAGCCCCAGCATTTT. Translated: CASSIPGTEGSQPQHF.

V and J are TRBV18 and TRBJ2-7, with D possibly TRBD1 on 5 matching bases. This CDR3 has 16 amino acids. Germline lookup yields CDR1 KGHSH and CDR2 LQKENI. With 4 bases removed from V and 3 bases from J, the gap between germline ends came to 19 bases. The CDR3 loop reads CASSLAAQVGIYEQYF. In nucleotides, the CDR3 is TGTGCCAGCTCACTAGCCGCACAGGTAGGAATCTACGAGCAGTACTTC. The full variable domain, completed using reference TRBV18 and TRBJ2-7, is NAGVMQNPRHLVRRRGQEARLRCSPMKGHSHVYWYRQLPEEGLKFMVYLQKENIIDESGMPKERFSAEFPKEGPSILRIQQVVRGDSAAYFCASSLAAQVGIYEQYFGPGTRLTVT.

This clone was detected only once. The V and J genes are TRBV27 and TRBJ2-7; possibly TRBD2 for D (6 bases). Germline V gene sequence: CDR1 MNHEY, CDR2 SMNVEV (reference sequence). The CDR3 has 16 amino acids. Trimming took off 3 bases at V and 0 bases at J, with 15 bases between the two ends. The CDR3, as DNA: TGTGCCAGCAGTTTCCAACTAGCCCTAAGCTCCTACGAGCAGTACTTC. It is translated as CASSFQLALSSYEQYF.

This chain uses TRBV10-3 with TRBJ2-7; 12 bases are a match to TRBD1. The V gene's germline CDR1 is ENHRY and CDR2 SYGVKD. This CDR3 region has 14 residues. V trimming: 6 bases; J trimming: 6 bases; junction bases outside the gene matches: 6. The CDR3 region is CAISRDRGLGEQYF. The CDR3 coding sequence is TGTGCCATCAGCCGGGACAGGGGGCTTGGCGAGCAGTACTTC.

The chain combines TRBV9 with TRBJ2-5, with D maybe TRBD2 (6 bases). The CDR3 contains 14 residues. V dropped 3 bases and J dropped 2 bases, with 11 bases sitting between them. Germline CDR1 is SGDLS and CDR2 is YYNGEE. This CDR3 reads CASSAFGTQETQYF. The CDR3 region has the DNA TGTGCCAGCAGCGCCTTTGGGACTCAAGAGACCCAGTACTTC.